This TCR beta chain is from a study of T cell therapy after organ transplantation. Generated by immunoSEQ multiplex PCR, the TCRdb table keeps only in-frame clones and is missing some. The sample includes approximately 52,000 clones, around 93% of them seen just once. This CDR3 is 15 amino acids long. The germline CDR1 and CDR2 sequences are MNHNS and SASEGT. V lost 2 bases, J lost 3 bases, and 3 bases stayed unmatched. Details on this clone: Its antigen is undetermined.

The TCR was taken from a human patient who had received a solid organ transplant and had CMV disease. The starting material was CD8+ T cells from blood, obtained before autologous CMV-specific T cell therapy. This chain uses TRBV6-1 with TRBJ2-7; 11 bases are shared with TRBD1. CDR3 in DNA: TGTGCCAGCAGTGAAACCGGGACAGGGGGCTACGAGCAGTACTTC. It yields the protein CASSETGTGGYEQYF.